This T cell receptor (beta chain) was captured by sequencing in a study of human T cells and chemical hapten exposure. Time point denoted: patch test 2, 6 weeks after DPC sensitization. The sample's treatment: therapeutic diphenylcyclopropenone sensitization with weekly scalp DPC. Ahead of applying each patch test, blood was sampled. Donors, patients with alopecia ranging from 18 to 70 years old and judged suitable for DPC, provided samples. TCRdb re-called the RACE reads with MiXCR, one entry per CDR3 protein. The sample yields 75,000 to 90,000 distinct CDR3 sequences, about 10% seen once. V gave up 0 bases and J gave up 7 bases, with 17 bases separating them. Germline assignment: CDR1 SGHRS and CDR2 YFSETQ. This CDR3 spans 16 amino acids.

The sequencing used whole blood, collected in connection with sensitization to the hapten diphenylcyclopropenone (DPC). This TCR was recovered from a woman aged 45-65 years with alopecia areata. Some clones in this sample may be carry-over from other donors' samples. This chain links TRBV5-1 with TRBJ2-1, with a tentative D call TRBD2 (5 bases). CDR3 region: CASSLVPRDLRNEQFF. The DNA of the CDR3 is TGCGCCAGCAGCTTGGTACCCCGGGATTTGCGGAATGAGCAGTTCTTC.